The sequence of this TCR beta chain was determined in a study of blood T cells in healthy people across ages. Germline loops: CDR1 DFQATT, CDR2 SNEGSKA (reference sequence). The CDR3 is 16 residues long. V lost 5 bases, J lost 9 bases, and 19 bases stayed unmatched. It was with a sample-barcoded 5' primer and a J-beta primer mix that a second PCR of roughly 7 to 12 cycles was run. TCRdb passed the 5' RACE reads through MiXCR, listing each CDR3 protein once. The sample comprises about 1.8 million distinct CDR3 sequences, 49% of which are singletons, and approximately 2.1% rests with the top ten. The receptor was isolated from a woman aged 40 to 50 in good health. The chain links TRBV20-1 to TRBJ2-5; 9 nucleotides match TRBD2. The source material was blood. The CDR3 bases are TGCAGTGCTGGAAAACCCCGGGCTAGCGGGGCCCATCCCCAGTACTTC. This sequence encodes CSAGKPRASGAHPQYF.